This T cell receptor beta chain was sequenced in a study of Ad26.COV2.S vaccination and SARS-CoV-2 variants. Documented treatment: roughly 19 received Ad26.COV2.S at low or high dose, single or two shots; about 5 received placebo; per-sample allocation not given. Samples analyzed were those drawn on day 63 after the first vaccine or placebo injection. The CDR3 length is 16 residues. The germline V gene has CDR1 SEHNR and CDR2 FQNEAQ (reference sequence). Trimming took off 4 bases at V and 4 bases at J, with 20 bases between the two ends. Data came from immunoSEQ multiplex PCR; TCRdb stores just in-frame clones and leaves some out. The sample includes 400,000 or so clones, 75% to 90% of them seen just once.

The specimen was peripheral blood, collected in a trial of Ad26.COV2.S vaccine versus placebo. The chain uses TRBV7-9 and TRBJ2-7, with D maybe TRBD1 (5 bases). The TCR comes from a person aged 18-65 years who received the Ad26.COV2.S COVID-19 vaccine or a placebo. The DNA of the CDR3 is TGTGCCAGCAGCTCTCCACGCGGCGCAGGGAAGTACGAGCAGTACTTC. As protein: CASSSPRGAGKYEQYF. The full variable domain, completed using reference TRBV7-9 and TRBJ2-7, is DTGVSQNPRHKITKRGQNVTFRCDPISEHNRLYWYRQTLGQGPEFLTYFQNEAQLEKSRLLSDRFSAERPKGSFSTLEIQRTEQGDSAMYLCASSSPRGAGKYEQYFGPGTRLTVT.